This is a list of T cell receptor beta chains from one sample in a study of T cell responses to AZD1222 COVID-19 vaccine. The table came from immunoSEQ multiplex PCR; TCRdb's copy has only in-frame clones and leaves some out. The sample consists of some 170,000 clones, about nine tenths of them appearing once. The sequencing here drew on peripheral blood, taken 28 days after the second dose of the MenACWY control vaccine. These TCRs come from an adult who received the MenACWY meningococcal vaccine as a control. Both conserved end residues are part of each CDR3. The D gene is left open where the match is weak. The size of a clone is reported for some rows only, either as once, few or many, or as a class for expanded clones.

NA,TRBJ1-5,TRBD1,TRBV18,TGTGCCAGCTCACAGGGGACAGGGGAGGTTGGACAGCCCCAGCATTTT,CASSQGTGEVGQPQHF
once,TRBJ2-5,TRBD1,TRBV5-5,TGTGCCAGCAGCTGGGGGACAGGGACGGAGACCCAGTACTTC,CASSWGTGTETQYF
NA,TRBJ1-3,TRBD1,TRBV10-1,TGCGCCAGCAGTGAAGGGACAGGTACCTCTGGAAACACCATATATTTT,CASSEGTGTSGNTIYF
NA,TRBJ1-2,NA,TRBV7-9,TGTGCCAGCAGCCATGTGCCTGATAACTATGGCTACACCTTC,CASSHVPDNYGYTF
NA,TRBJ1-1,TRBD1,TRBV6-5,TGTGCCAGCAGTTACTCAGGACAGGGGGCCCAAGAAGCTTTCTTT,CASSYSGQGAQEAFF
NA,TRBJ1-3,NA,TRBV28,TGTGCCAGCAGTTTTAGTTCGGGCTCTGGAAACACCATATATTTT,CASSFSSGSGNTIYF
NA,TRBJ2-7,TRBD1,TRBV7-2,TGTGCCAGCAGCTTAGACCGGACAGGGTCGTACGAGCAGTACTTC,CASSLDRTGSYEQYF
NA,TRBJ2-7,NA,TRBV6-5,TGTGCCAGCAGTTACGGGGCACTTGAATCCTACGAGCAGTACTTC,CASSYGALESYEQYF
NA,TRBJ1-1,NA,TRBV6-1,TGTGCCAGCAGTAAAGCCCTACTCCGGGACACCCGAGGGGCTTTCTTT,CASSKALLRDTRGAFF
NA,TRBJ2-7,NA,TRBV11-2,TGTGCCAGCAGCACCGGGACGCAGAGCTCCTACGAGCAGTACTTC,CASSTGTQSSYEQYF
NA,TRBJ2-3,NA,TRBV30,TGTGCCTGGAGGGGGCCGTTTGATACGCAGTATTTT,CAWRGPFDTQYF
NA,TRBJ2-7,NA,TRBV2,TGTGCCAGCATCGGGCAGACCTACGAGCAGTACTTC,CASIGQTYEQYF
NA,TRBJ2-3,TRBD2,TRBV7-9,TGTGCCAGCAGCCGTAGCGGGAGAAGCGATACGCAGTATTTT,CASSRSGRSDTQYF
NA,TRBJ1-5,NA,TRBV7-9,TGTGCCAGCAGCTCGGGGGGCTGGAGCAATCAGCCCCAGCATTTT,CASSSGGWSNQPQHF
once,TRBJ2-5,NA,TRBV10-1,TGCGCCAGCAGCCCCGGGACCACCCAAGAGACCCAGTACTTC,CASSPGTTQETQYF
NA,TRBJ1-6,NA,TRBV7-2,TGTGCCAGCAGCTTATACGGCAATAATTCACCCCTCCACTTT,CASSLYGNNSPLHF
NA,TRBJ2-7,NA,TRBV29-1,TGCAGCGTGGGGCCCCTCGGGGACCTCTCTTTC,CSVGPLGDLSF
NA,TRBJ2-7,NA,TRBV6-5,TGTGCCAGCAGTTACGGGCTGGGAGATTACTACGAGCAGTACTTC,CASSYGLGDYYEQYF
NA,TRBJ2-3,NA,TRBV30,TGTGCCTGGATAAGGGAAAGAACAGATACGCAGTATTTT,CAWIRERTDTQYF
NA,TRBJ2-7,NA,TRBV11-2,TGTGCCAGCAGCTATTCATCTGGGACTTTCGACGAGCAGTACTTC,CASSYSSGTFDEQYF
NA,TRBJ1-5,NA,TRBV11-2,TGTGCCAGCAGCTTAGAATTCGGCAGGGACCAGCCCCAGCATTTT,CASSLEFGRDQPQHF
NA,TRBJ1-1,NA,TRBV19,TGTGCCAGTAGTTCTCCGACAGAAAACACTGAAGCTTTCTTT,CASSSPTENTEAFF
NA,TRBJ2-5,TRBD1,TRBV4-1,TGCGCCAGCAGCCAACCTCGACAGGGGCCGAAGACCCAGTACTTC,CASSQPRQGPKTQYF
NA,TRBJ2-3,NA,TRBV7-3,TGTGCCAGCAGCATAACAGGGATCACAGATACGCAGTATTTT,CASSITGITDTQYF
NA,TRBJ2-1,TRBD2,TRBV2,TGTGCCAGCATTAAGACTAGCGGGAGAATAAATGAGCAGTTCTTC,CASIKTSGRINEQFF
NA,TRBJ1-4,TRBD1,TRBV4-3,TGCGCCAGCAGCCACGACAGGGAGGGTGAAAAACTGTTTTTT,CASSHDREGEKLFF
NA,TRBJ2-1,TRBD2,TRBV3-1/TRBV3-2,TGTGCCAGCAGCCAAGACGTCACTAGCGGGAGCTTCAGGAATGAGCAGTTCTTC,CASSQDVTSGSFRNEQFF
NA,TRBJ1-2,NA,TRBV2,TGTGCCAGTAATCAGGGGACCGCTAACTATGGCTACACCTTC,CASNQGTANYGYTF
once,TRBJ1-1,NA,TRBV29-1,TGCAGCGCCGATATGGAGGGGCCTGAAGCTTTCTTT,CSADMEGPEAFF
NA,TRBJ2-2,TRBD2,TRBV3-1/TRBV3-2,TGTGCCAGCAGCGGACTAGCGGGAGCGGCGAACACCGGGGAGCTGTTTTTT,CASSGLAGAANTGELFF
NA,TRBJ1-3,NA,TRBV5-6,TGTGCCAGCAGCTTGGGACACTCTGGAAACACCATATATTTT,CASSLGHSGNTIYF
NA,TRBJ1-2,NA,TRBV29-1,TGCAGCGTTCAGGGTATGGAAGGCTACACCTTC,CSVQGMEGYTF
NA,TRBJ2-2,TRBD2,TRBV10-3,TGTGCCATCAGGCTAGCGGGAGCCGGGGAGCTGTTTTTT,CAIRLAGAGELFF
NA,TRBJ1-1,TRBD1,TRBV7-9,TGTGCCAGCAGCCCCTTCGGGACAGGGCGGAGGGGGGAAGCTTTCTTT,CASSPFGTGRRGEAFF
NA,TRBJ2-1,TRBD2,TRBV9,TGTGCCAGCAGCGTCGGGAGGAGGGCCTTTTCCAATGAGCAGTTCTTC,CASSVGRRAFSNEQFF
NA,TRBJ2-1,NA,TRBV14,TGTGCCAGCAGCCTACAATTCAATGAGCAGTTCTTC,CASSLQFNEQFF
NA,TRBJ2-5,NA,TRBV7-8,TGTGCCAGCAGCTTAGGTGACTTCATGGAGACCCAGTACTTC,CASSLGDFMETQYF
NA,TRBJ2-6,NA,TRBV6-5,TGTGCCAGCAGTTACTCGGACAGCGCTGGGGCCAACGTCCTGACTTTC,CASSYSDSAGANVLTF
NA,TRBJ1-3,NA,TRBV24-1,TGTGCCACCAGAGGGAGGACTGGAAACACCATATATTTT,CATRGRTGNTIYF
once,TRBJ2-2,NA,TRBV10-3,TGTGCCACCATGGAGAACACCGGGGAGCTGTTTTTT,CATMENTGELFF
once,TRBJ2-1,TRBD1,TRBV6-5,TGTGCCAGTACTGGGACAGGAGACAATGAGCAGTTCTTC,CASTGTGDNEQFF
NA,TRBJ1-2,TRBD1,TRBV18,TGTGCCAGCTCACCACTGCGTTTCATCGACAGGGGGCGCGAAAATGGCTACACCTTC,CASSPLRFIDRGRENGYTF
once,TRBJ1-1,NA,TRBV3-1/TRBV3-2,TGTGCCAGCAGCCAAGGTCGGGCCGGGGGAACTGAAGCTTTCTTT,CASSQGRAGGTEAFF
NA,TRBJ1-2,NA,TRBV30,TGTGCCTGGAGTGTAATAGGAGGGTCTGGCTACACCTTC,CAWSVIGGSGYTF
NA,TRBJ2-7,NA,TRBV7-2,TGTGCCAGCAGCTTAGGTCCAGCGGAAACCTACGAGCAGTACTTC,CASSLGPAETYEQYF
NA,TRBJ2-7,NA,TRBV27,TGTGCCAGCAGTTTACACAGTTCCTACGAGCAGTACTTC,CASSLHSSYEQYF
NA,TRBJ2-5,NA,TRBV5-1,TGCGCCAGCAGCTTGCTCCGCCCCGAAGAGACCCAGTACTTC,CASSLLRPEETQYF
few,TRBJ1-2,NA,TRBV6-2/TRBV6-3,TGTGCCAGCAGTTACTCCACGAGAAGTTCGAGACACTATGGCTACACCTTC,CASSYSTRSSRHYGYTF
NA,TRBJ2-5,TRBD2,TRBV28,TGTGCCAGCAGTTCCCCACCTAGCGGGGTAGAGACCCAGTACTTC,CASSSPPSGVETQYF
NA,TRBJ2-3,TRBD2,TRBV5-6,TGTGCCAGCAGCTTGGTGTCTAGCGGAGCATCCAGCACAGATACGCAGTATTTT,CASSLVSSGASSTDTQYF
NA,TRBJ1-3,NA,TRBV7-3,TGTGCCAGCAGCTTACAACCGGGAGTGGTTGGAAACACCATATATTTT,CASSLQPGVVGNTIYF
once,TRBJ2-2,NA,TRBV24-1,TGTGCCACCAGCGAGAGGACGAACACCGGGGAGCTGTTTTTT,CATSERTNTGELFF
once,TRBJ1-2,NA,TRBV11-3,TGTGCCAGCAGCTCCTCCCGGGTGCGGTTAGATTTATACTATGGCTACACCTTC,CASSSSRVRLDLYYGYTF
NA,TRBJ1-2,NA,TRBV6-5,TGTGCCAGCAGTTACCAGGGCTATGGCTACACCTTC,CASSYQGYGYTF
NA,TRBJ2-3,NA,TRBV29-1,TGCAGCGTCGACCCTGGGTGGACAGATACGCAGTATTTT,CSVDPGWTDTQYF
NA,TRBJ1-5,NA,TRBV6-2/TRBV6-3,TGTGCCAGCAGTTACCCCGAAGACCTCAATCAGCCCCAGCATTTT,CASSYPEDLNQPQHF
NA,TRBJ1-1,NA,TRBV6-5,TGTGCCAGCAGTTGGGACTTGAACACTGAAGCTTTCTTT,CASSWDLNTEAFF
once,TRBJ2-5,TRBD2,TRBV10-1,TGCGCCAGCAGTGAGTTGACTAGCGGGAGCGCTGGAGAGACCCAGTACTTC,CASSELTSGSAGETQYF
NA,TRBJ2-7,NA,TRBV6-2/TRBV6-3,TGTGCCAGCAGTTACCCTCTCCGCCTTAGCTCCTACGAGCAGTACTTC,CASSYPLRLSSYEQYF